This T cell receptor beta chain was sequenced in a study of identical twins. One entry per CDR3 protein results from TCRdb running MiXCR on the 5' RACE reads. This sample has around 1.7 million distinct CDR3 sequences, with 32% found just once. Findings and limits, study-wide: Models came in too low on out-of-frame TCR alpha sharing in monozygotic twins. Alpha sequences out of frame and shared by twins had excess low generation probability.

This clonotype came up many times. Its antigen is as yet unknown. J was trimmed by 4 bases and V by 6 bases; bases with no gene match: 8. CDR3 length: 15 residues. The sample taken for sequencing was cord blood. This receptor was identified in a newborn girl in good health. This chain joins TRBV12-3 or TRBV12-4 and TRBJ1-5; 8 positions match TRBD1. In DNA, the CDR3 is TGTGCCAGCAGATACGGACAGGGAAGGAATCAGCCCCAGCATTTT. Its protein product is CASRYGQGRNQPQHF.